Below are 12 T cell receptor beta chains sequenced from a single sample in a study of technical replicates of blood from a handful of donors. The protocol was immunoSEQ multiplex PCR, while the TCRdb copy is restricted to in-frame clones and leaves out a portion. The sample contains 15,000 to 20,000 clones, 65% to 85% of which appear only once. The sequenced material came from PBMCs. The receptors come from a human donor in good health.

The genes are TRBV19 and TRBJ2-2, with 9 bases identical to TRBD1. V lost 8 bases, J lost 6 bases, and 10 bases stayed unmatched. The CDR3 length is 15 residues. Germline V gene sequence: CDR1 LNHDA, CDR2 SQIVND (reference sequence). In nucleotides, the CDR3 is TGTGCCAGTGGTTGGACGGACAGGGGAGCCGGGGAGCTGTTTTTT. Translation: CASGWTDRGAGELFF.

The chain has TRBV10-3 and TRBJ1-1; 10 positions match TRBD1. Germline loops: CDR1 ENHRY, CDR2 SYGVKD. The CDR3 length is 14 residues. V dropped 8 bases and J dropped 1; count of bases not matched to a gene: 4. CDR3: CAISGTGANTEAFF. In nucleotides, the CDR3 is TGTGCCATCTCCGGGACAGGGGCGAACACTGAAGCTTTCTTT.

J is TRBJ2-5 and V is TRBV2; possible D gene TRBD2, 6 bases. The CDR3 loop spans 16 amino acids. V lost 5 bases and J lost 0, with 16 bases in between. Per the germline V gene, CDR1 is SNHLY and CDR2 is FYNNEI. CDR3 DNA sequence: TGTGCCAGCAGTTGGGCAGGAGGGGCAAACCAAGAGACCCAGTACTTC. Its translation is CASSWAGGANQETQYF.

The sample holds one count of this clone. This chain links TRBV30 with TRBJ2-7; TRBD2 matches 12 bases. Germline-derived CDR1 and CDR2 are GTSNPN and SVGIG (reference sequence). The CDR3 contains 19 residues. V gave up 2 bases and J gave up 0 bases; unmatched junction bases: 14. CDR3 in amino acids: CAWSSWTSGKLRNSYEQYF. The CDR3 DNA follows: TGTGCCTGGAGTTCCTGGACTAGCGGGAAACTCCGAAACTCCTACGAGCAGTACTTC.

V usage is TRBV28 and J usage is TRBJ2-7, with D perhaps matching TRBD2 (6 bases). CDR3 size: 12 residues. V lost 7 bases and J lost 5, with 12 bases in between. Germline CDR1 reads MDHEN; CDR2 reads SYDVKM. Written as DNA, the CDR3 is TGTGCCAGCACCTCGAGGGAGGACGAGCAGTACTTC. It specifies CASTSREDEQYF.

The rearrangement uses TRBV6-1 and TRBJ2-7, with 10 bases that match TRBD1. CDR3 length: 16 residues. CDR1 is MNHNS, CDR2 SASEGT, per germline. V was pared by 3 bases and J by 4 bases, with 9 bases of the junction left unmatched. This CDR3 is CASSELPWTGGYEQYF. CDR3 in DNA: TGTGCCAGCAGTGAGCTTCCCTGGACAGGGGGTTACGAGCAGTACTTC.

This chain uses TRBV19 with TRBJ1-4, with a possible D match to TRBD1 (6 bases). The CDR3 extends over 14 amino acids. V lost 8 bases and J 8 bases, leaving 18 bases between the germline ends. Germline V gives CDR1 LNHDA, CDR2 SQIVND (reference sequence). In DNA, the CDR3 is TGTGCCAGTTCACGGGGGGCTGGTATGGAAAAACTGTTTTTT. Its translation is CASSRGAGMEKLFF.

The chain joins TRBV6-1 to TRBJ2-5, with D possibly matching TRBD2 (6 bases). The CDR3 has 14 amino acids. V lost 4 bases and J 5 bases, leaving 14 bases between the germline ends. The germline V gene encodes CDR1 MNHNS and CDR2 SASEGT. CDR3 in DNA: TGTGCCAGCAGTGGGGGGGACTCGGTGGAGACCCAGTACTTC. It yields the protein CASSGGDSVETQYF.

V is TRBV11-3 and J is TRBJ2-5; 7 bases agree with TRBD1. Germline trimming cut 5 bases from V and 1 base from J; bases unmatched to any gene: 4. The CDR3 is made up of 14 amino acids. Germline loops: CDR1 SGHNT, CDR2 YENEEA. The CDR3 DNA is TGTGCCAGCAGCACCCGGGACAGCCAAGAGACCCAGTACTTC. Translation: CASSTRDSQETQYF.

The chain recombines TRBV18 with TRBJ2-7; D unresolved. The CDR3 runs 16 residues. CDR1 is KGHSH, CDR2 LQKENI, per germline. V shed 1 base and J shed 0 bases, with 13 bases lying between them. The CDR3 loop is CASSPLPTSSSYEQYF. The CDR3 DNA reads TGTGCCAGCTCACCACTTCCGACATCAAGCTCCTACGAGCAGTACTTC.

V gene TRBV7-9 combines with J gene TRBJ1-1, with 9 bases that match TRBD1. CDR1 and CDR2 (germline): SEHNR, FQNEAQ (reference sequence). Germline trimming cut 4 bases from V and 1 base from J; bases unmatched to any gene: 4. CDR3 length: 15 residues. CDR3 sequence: CASSYRGRGNTEAFF. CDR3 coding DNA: TGTGCCAGCAGCTACAGGGGGCGGGGGAACACTGAAGCTTTCTTT. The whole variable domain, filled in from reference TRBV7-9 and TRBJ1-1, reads DTGVSQNPRHKITKRGQNVTFRCDPISEHNRLYWYRQTLGQGPEFLTYFQNEAQLEKSRLLSDRFSAERPKGSFSTLEIQRTEQGDSAMYLCASSYRGRGNTEAFFGQGTRLTVV.

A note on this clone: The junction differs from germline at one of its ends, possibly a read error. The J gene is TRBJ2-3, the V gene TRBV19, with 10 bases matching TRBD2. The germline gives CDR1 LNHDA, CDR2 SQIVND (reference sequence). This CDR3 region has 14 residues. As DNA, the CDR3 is TGTGCCGGTAGCACTAGCGGGACGTTTTATACGCAGTATTTT. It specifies CAGSTSGTFYTQYF.